One sample yielded the 23 T cell receptor beta chains listed below, sequenced in a study of cytomegalovirus exposure and HLA in healthy donors (dated by TCRdb to about 2017). Libraries were made using the immunoSEQ multiplex PCR assay. For the multiplex PCR, a mixture combining 60 forward primers for TCR Vbeta segments and 13 reverse primers for TCR Jbeta segments was used. TCRdb obtained this table from immuneACCESS and retained in-frame rearrangements with V and J assigned. These tables miss some clones; where compared with another copy, unresolved V genes account for less than half of the shortfall, and the remainder is unexplained. This sample gives over 60,000 clones in total; approximately 70% of them show up just once. The ten largest make up 11% to 15% of the sample. The sample was PBMCs. These receptors came from a male donor in good health and CMV-seropositive.

The chain combines TRBV11-2 with TRBJ1-2; no clear D gene. The germline V gene encodes CDR1 SGHAT and CDR2 FQNNGV. V was shortened by 5 bases and J by 8 bases, with 15 bases between the two germline ends. The CDR3 totals 13 residues. The CDR3 here is CASSRPRGGGYTF. CDR3 in DNA: TGTGCCAGCAGCAGGCCACGGGGTGGAGGCTACACCTTC.

This clone was counted once. The V and J genes are TRBV15 and TRBJ2-5, with 13 nucleotides matching TRBD2. Germline V CDR1 and CDR2: LNHNV, YYDKDF (reference sequence). J gave up 12 bases and V 4 bases, and 8 bases lay outside the gene matches. The CDR3 runs 14 residues. The CDR3 nucleotides read TGTGCCACCAGCAAGGGGACTAGCGGGGAATGGGAGTACTTC. This gives the protein CATSKGTSGEWEYF. Using reference TRBV15 and TRBJ2-5 for the parts outside the CDR3, the full variable domain is DAMVIQNPRYQVTQFGKPVTLSCSQTLNHNVMYWYQQKSSQAPKLLFHYYDKDFNNEADTPDNFQSRRPNTSFCFLDIRSPGLGDTAMYLCATSKGTSGEWEYFGPGTRLLVL.

V is TRBV7-2 and J is TRBJ1-2; a weak D match, TRBD1 (6 bases). Between the trimmed V and J ends, which lost 5 bases and 0 bases, there was a span of 10 bases. CDR3 length equals 14 residues. Germline loops: CDR1 SGHTA, CDR2 FQGNSA. CDR3 protein: CASSPGQANYGYTF. Here the CDR3 DNA reads TGTGCCAGCAGCCCGGGACAAGCTAACTATGGCTACACCTTC. Looking up the rest from reference TRBV7-2 and TRBJ1-2 gives the full variable domain: GAGVSQSPSNKVTEKGKDVELRCDPISGHTALYWYRQSLGQGLEFLIYFQGNSAPDKSGLPSDRFSAERTGGSVSTLTIQRTQQEDSAVYLCASSPGQANYGYTFGSGTRLTVV.

A few counts support this clone. The rearrangement links TRBV7-9 to TRBJ2-5, with 7 positions matching TRBD2. With V trimmed by 1 base and J by 5 bases, 4 bases remained unmatched. Germline V gives CDR1 SEHNR, CDR2 FQNEAQ (reference sequence). The CDR3 extends over 14 amino acids. CDR3 sequence reads: CASSLVGSGETQYF. Written as DNA, the CDR3 is TGTGCCAGCAGCTTAGTGGGTAGCGGGGAGACCCAGTACTTC.

In its sample, this clone was seen a few times. The chain links TRBV11-2 to TRBJ2-7; perhaps TRBD1 as D (7 bases). CDR1 is SGHAT, CDR2 FQNNGV, per germline. The V end lost 5 bases, the J end lost 3 bases, and 17 bases lay between the germline ends. This CDR3 has 15 residues. The CDR3 reads CASSRDREALYEQYF. As DNA, the CDR3 is TGTGCCAGCAGCCGCGACAGGGAGGCCCTCTACGAGCAGTACTTC.

The rearrangement joins TRBV28 to TRBJ2-1; 7 nucleotides agree with TRBD2. Germline trimming cut 4 bases from V and 4 bases from J; bases unmatched to any gene: 13. The CDR3 contains 17 residues. From germline, CDR1 is MDHEN and CDR2 SYDVKM. DNA for the CDR3: TGTGCCAGCAGTTACCCCCCTACTAGCGATCTTTACAATGAGCAGTTCTTC. Protein: CASSYPPTSDLYNEQFF.

CDR3 nucleotides: TGTGCCAGCAGCACAGGGGGAGCTAACTATGGCTACACCTTC. Translating gives CASSTGGANYGYTF. The genes are TRBV6-5 and TRBJ1-2, with 8 positions matching TRBD1. The junction had 3 bases not matched to a gene; V was cut back by 6 bases and J by 0 bases. Germline V gives CDR1 MNHEY, CDR2 SVGAGI. The CDR3 sequence is 14 residues long.

This clone was observed a few times. V gene TRBV4-1 combines with J gene TRBJ2-6; 7 nucleotides agree with TRBD1. J lost 4 bases, V lost 4 bases, and 4 bases had no gene match. CDR1 MGHRA and CDR2 YSYEKL come from the germline V gene. The CDR3 consists of 15 residues. CDR3 residues: CASSPLQGGANVLTF. The DNA of the CDR3 is TGCGCCAGCAGCCCTCTACAGGGGGGGGCCAACGTCCTGACTTTC.

This clone has a handful of counts. The rearrangement links TRBV6-5 to TRBJ1-1; 11 bases align to TRBD1. This CDR3 has 14 amino acids. Germline values: CDR1 MNHEY, CDR2 SVGAGI. The V gene end was trimmed by 6 bases and the J gene end by 6 bases; junction bases not matched to a gene: 6. The CDR3 reads CASRSLGQGAEAFF. DNA of the CDR3: TGTGCCAGCAGGTCTTTGGGACAGGGGGCTGAAGCTTTCTTT.

Worth noting for this clone: This same CDR3 is encoded by further DNA sequences in the sample. The chain has TRBV5-1 and TRBJ2-2; D perhaps matches TRBD1 (5 bases). Trimming cost V 0 bases and J 2 bases, with 11 bases left between them. The germline V gene encodes CDR1 SGHRS and CDR2 YFSETQ. The CDR3 consists of 16 residues. DNA for the CDR3: TGCGCCAGCAGCTTGGTTGCAGGGCTCAACACCGGGGAGCTGTTTTTT. This encodes CASSLVAGLNTGELFF.

This clone was detected only once. The chain is built from TRBV5-6 and TRBJ1-2; D is unresolved. The length of the CDR3 is 15 residues. The germline V gene encodes CDR1 SGHDT and CDR2 YYEEEE. The V and J ends lost 0 bases and 1 base respectively, with 10 bases between them. The CDR3 loop is CASSLAVQDNYGYTF. The DNA of the CDR3 is TGTGCCAGCAGCTTGGCCGTGCAGGATAACTATGGCTACACCTTC.

As to this clone: A read error is likely, as this CDR3 ends without the conserved phenylalanine or tryptophan. The chain carries TRBV6-1 and TRBJ1-2, with D possibly being TRBD1 (5 bases). The CDR3 contains 14 residues. The V end lost 7 bases, the J end lost 7 bases, and 19 bases lay between the germline ends. Germline CDR1 is MNHNS and CDR2 is SASEGT. CDR3: CASNTGGVGGGYTL. CDR3 DNA: TGTGCCAGCAACACTGGAGGGGTGGGGGGTGGCTACACCCTC.

V is TRBV7-9 and J is TRBJ1-4, with TRBD1 matching over 9 bases. The CDR3 is 13 residues long. V shed 5 bases, J shed 7 bases, and the junction held 2 bases outside the gene matches. Looked up from germline, CDR1 is SEHNR and CDR2 is FQNEAQ (reference sequence). CDR3 protein: CASSRDRAEKLFF. The CDR3 coding sequence is TGTGCCAGCAGCCGGGACAGGGCTGAAAAACTGTTTTTT.

The gene calls are TRBV7-2 and TRBJ1-4; D uncertain. Trimming removed 1 base from V and 7 bases from J, with 10 bases in between. Germline V gene lookup returns CDR1 SGHTA and CDR2 FQGNSA. This CDR3 has 14 residues. The CDR3 DNA reads TGTGCCAGCAGCTTAGGAGGATTCGGTGAAAAACTGTTTTTT. Amino acid sequence: CASSLGGFGEKLFF.

V gene TRBV7-2 combines with J gene TRBJ2-2; 7 nucleotides agree with TRBD1. CDR3 length: 16 amino acids. The germline gives CDR1 SGHTA, CDR2 FQGNSA. Trimming removed 5 bases from V and 4 bases from J; junction bases left unmatched: 10. CDR3 DNA: TGTGCCAGCAGCACCCAGACAGGGCTGGGCACCGGGGAGCTGTTTTTT. Its protein product is CASSTQTGLGTGELFF.

The chain recombines TRBV19 with TRBJ2-7; TRBD1 aligns across 7 bases. Germline-derived CDR1 and CDR2 are LNHDA and SQIVND (reference sequence). The CDR3 length is 14 residues. J gave up 2 bases and V 4 bases, and 5 bases lay outside the gene matches. CDR3 bases: TGTGCCAGTAGTAGAGAAGGGGGCACCTACGAGCAGTACTTC. It codes for CASSREGGTYEQYF.

The chain recombines TRBV10-3 with TRBJ2-7, with TRBD2 matching 13 bases. Germline values: CDR1 ENHRY, CDR2 SYGVKD. The CDR3 has 16 residues. Unmatched junction bases numbered 4, after V lost 2 bases and J lost 3 bases. The chain's CDR3 is CAISEATSGRVYEQYF. CDR3 bases: TGTGCCATCAGTGAGGCCACTAGCGGGAGGGTCTACGAGCAGTACTTC.

This clone was observed a handful of times. The genes are TRBV5-1 and TRBJ2-1; 8 nucleotides agree with TRBD2. The CDR3 is made up of 16 amino acids. Per the germline V gene, CDR1 is SGHRS and CDR2 is YFSETQ. With V trimmed by 0 bases and J by 4 bases, 6 bases remained unmatched. The CDR3, as DNA: TGCGCCAGCAGCTTGGCTCCGGGACTAGTTTACAATGAGCAGTTCTTC. As protein: CASSLAPGLVYNEQFF. The variable domain in full, completed from reference TRBV5-1 and TRBJ2-1, reads KAGVTQTPRYLIKTRGQQVTLSCSPISGHRSVSWYQQTPGQGLQFLFEYFSETQRNKGNFPGRFSGRQFSNSRSEMNVSTLELGDSALYLCASSLAPGLVYNEQFFGPGTRLTVL.

The V and J genes are TRBV7-6 and TRBJ1-1, with 7 bases that match TRBD1. The CDR3 covers 14 residues. Germline values: CDR1 SGHVS, CDR2 FNYEAQ. The ends lost 5 bases at V and 4 bases at J; junction bases unmatched: 7. For the CDR3, the DNA is TGTGCCAGCAGCCCCCAGGGGGTTGGCACTGAAGCTTTCTTT. Amino acid sequence: CASSPQGVGTEAFF.

This clone was seen a handful of times. The chain employs TRBV7-2 and TRBJ2-1; D is perhaps TRBD1 (5 bases). This CDR3 is built from 12 residues. Trimming stripped 5 bases from V and 15 bases from J, with 17 bases between. Per the germline V gene, CDR1 is SGHTA and CDR2 is FQGNSA. The CDR3 nucleotides are TGTGCCAGCAGCCCGGAAGGGGCGTTGGTGTTCTTC. Its protein product is CASSPEGALVFF.

This clone was observed a handful of times. The gene calls are TRBV5-4 and TRBJ2-5, with D unclear. V lost 2 bases and J lost 1, with 12 bases in between. The germline V gene has CDR1 SGHNT and CDR2 YYREEE (reference sequence). The CDR3 is 15 residues long. The CDR3 DNA reads as TGTGCCAGCAGCTTTTCCGTCGGGTTCCAAGAGACCCAGTACTTC. It translates to CASSFSVGFQETQYF.

The CDR3 DNA sequence: TGTGCCAGCAGCTTAGGGGGCAGCTATCTTGAAAAACTGTTTTTT. It codes for CASSLGGSYLEKLFF. The chain has TRBV7-9 and TRBJ1-4, with a possible D match to TRBD1 (5 bases). The V end was cut by 1 base, the J end by 7 bases, with 13 bases between. CDR1 is SEHNR and CDR2 is FQNEAQ in the germline V gene (reference sequence). The length of the CDR3 is 15 residues.

The chain links TRBV19 to TRBJ1-2; D gene uncertain. From germline, CDR1 is LNHDA and CDR2 SQIVND (reference sequence). This CDR3 contains 12 residues. V shed 7 bases and J shed 4 bases, with 10 bases lying between them. The CDR3 DNA reads TGTGCCAGTACCATCCGGGGCTATGGCTACACCTTC. Its protein is CASTIRGYGYTF.